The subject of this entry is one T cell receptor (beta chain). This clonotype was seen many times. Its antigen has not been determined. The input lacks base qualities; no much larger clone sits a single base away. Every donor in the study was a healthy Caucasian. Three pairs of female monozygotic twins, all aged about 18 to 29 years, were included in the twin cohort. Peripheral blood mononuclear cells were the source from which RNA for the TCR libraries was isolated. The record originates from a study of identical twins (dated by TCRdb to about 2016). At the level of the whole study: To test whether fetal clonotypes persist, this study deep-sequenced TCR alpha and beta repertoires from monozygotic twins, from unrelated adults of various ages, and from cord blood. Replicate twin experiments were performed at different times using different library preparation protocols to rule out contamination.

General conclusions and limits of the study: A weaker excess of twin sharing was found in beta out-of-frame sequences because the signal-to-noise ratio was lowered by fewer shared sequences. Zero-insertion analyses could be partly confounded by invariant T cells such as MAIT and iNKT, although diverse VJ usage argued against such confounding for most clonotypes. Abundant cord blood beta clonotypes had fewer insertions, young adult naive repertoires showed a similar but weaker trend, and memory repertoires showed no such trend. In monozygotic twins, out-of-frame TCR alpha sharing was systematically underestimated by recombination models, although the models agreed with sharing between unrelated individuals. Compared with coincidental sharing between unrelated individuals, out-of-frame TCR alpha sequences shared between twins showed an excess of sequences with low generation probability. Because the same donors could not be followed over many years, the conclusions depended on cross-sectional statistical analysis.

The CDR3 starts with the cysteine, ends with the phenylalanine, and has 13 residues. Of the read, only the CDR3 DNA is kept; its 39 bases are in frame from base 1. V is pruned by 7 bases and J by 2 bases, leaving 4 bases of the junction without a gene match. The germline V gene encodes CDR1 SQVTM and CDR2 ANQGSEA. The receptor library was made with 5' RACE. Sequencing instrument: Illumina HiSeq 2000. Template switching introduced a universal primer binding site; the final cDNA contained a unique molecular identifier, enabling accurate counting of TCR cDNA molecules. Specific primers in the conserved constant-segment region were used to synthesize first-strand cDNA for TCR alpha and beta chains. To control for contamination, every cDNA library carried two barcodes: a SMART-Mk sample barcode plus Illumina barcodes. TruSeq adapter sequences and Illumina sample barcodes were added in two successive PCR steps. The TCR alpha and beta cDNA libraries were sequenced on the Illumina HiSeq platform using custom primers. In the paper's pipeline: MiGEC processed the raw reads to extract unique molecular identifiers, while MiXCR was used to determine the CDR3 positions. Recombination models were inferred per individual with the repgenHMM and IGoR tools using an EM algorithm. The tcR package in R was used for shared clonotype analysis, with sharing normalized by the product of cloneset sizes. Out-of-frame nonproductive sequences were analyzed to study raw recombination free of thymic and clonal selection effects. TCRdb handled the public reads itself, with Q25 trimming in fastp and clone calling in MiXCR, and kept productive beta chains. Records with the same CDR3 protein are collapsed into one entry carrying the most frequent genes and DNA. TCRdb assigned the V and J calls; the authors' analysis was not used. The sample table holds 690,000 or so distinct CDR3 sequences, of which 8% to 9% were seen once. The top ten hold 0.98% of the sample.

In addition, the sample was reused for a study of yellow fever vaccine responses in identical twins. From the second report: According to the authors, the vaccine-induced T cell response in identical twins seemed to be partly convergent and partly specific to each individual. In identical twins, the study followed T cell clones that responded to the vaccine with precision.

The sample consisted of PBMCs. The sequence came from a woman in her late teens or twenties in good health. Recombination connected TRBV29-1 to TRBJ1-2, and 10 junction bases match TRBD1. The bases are TGCAGCGGGGGGACAGGGGCCAACTATGGCTACACCTTC. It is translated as CSGGTGANYGYTF.